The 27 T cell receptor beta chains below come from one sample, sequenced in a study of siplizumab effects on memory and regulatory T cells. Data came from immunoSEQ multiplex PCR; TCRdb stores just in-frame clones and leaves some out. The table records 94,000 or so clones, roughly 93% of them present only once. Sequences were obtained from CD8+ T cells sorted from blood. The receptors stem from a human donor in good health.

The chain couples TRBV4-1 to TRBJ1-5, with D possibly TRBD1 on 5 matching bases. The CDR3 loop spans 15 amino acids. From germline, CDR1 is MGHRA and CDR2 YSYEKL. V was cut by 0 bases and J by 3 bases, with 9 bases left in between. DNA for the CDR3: TGCGCCAGCAGCCAAGATCCAGGGATCAATCAGCCCCAGCATTTT. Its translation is CASSQDPGINQPQHF.

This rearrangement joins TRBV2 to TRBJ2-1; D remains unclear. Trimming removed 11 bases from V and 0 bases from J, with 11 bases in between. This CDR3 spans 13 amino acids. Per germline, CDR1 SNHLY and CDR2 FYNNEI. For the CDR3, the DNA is TGTGCCGTACATTTGAGCTCCTACAATGAGCAGTTCTTC. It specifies CAVHLSSYNEQFF.

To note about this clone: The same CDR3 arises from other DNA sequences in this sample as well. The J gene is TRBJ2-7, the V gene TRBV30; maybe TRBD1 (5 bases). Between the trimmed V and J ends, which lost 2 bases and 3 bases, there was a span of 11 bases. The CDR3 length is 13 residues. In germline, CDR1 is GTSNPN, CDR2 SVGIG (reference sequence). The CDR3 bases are TGTGCCTGGAGTTTGGGTCAGGGCTACGAGCAGTACTTC. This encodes CAWSLGQGYEQYF.

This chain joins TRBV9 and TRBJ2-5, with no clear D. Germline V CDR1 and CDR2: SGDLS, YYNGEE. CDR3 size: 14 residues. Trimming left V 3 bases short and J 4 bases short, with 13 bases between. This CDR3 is CASSGPRRGETQYF. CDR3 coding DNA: TGTGCCAGCAGCGGCCCCCGTAGAGGAGAGACCCAGTACTTC.

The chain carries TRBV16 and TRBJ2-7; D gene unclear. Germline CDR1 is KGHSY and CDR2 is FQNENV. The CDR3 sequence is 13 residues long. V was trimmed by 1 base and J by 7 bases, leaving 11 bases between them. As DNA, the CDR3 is TGTGCCAGCAGCCAATGGGCCCGAAGGGAGCAGTACTTC. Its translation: CASSQWARREQYF.

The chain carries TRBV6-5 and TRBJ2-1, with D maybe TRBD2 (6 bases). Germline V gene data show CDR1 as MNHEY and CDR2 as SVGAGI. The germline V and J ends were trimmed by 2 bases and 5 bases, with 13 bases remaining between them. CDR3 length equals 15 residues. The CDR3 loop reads CASSYGGTRHNEQFF. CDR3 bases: TGTGCCAGCAGTTACGGGGGGACCCGTCACAATGAGCAGTTCTTC.

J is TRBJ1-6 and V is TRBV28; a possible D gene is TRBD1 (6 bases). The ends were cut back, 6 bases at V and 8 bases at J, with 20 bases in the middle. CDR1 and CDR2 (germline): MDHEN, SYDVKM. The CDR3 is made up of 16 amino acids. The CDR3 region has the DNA TGTGCCAGCAGACCTACCCGGGGGGGGGCGGATTCACCCCTCCACTTT. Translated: CASRPTRGGADSPLHF.

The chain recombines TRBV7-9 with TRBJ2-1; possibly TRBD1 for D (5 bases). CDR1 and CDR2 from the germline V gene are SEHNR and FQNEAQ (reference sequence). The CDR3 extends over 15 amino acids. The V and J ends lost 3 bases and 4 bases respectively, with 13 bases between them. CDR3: CASSFEQAIYNEQFF. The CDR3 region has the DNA TGTGCCAGCAGCTTTGAACAGGCGATTTACAATGAGCAGTTCTTC.

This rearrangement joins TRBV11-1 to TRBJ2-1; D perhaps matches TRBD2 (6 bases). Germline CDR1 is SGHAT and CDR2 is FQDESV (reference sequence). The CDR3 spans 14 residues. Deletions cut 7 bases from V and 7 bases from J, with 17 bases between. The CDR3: CASKVAGILNEQFF. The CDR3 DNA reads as TGTGCCAGCAAGGTGGCGGGAATACTTAATGAGCAGTTCTTC.

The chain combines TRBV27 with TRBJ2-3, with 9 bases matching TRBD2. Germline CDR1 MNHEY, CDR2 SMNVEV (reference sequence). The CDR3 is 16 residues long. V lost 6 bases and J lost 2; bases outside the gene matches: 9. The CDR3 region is CASSPQRGVDTDTQYF. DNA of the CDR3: TGTGCCAGCAGCCCCCAGCGGGGGGTCGACACAGATACGCAGTATTTT.

CDR3 sequence: CASSLLGEHEQYF. CDR3 nucleotide sequence: TGTGCCAGCAGTTTATTAGGGGAACACGAGCAGTACTTC. The rearrangement joins TRBV28 to TRBJ2-7, with D possibly matching TRBD1 (5 bases). The CDR3 covers 13 residues. V lost 1 base to trimming and J lost 5 bases, with 9 bases between them. In germline, CDR1 is MDHEN, CDR2 SYDVKM. Combining the CDR3 with reference TRBV28 and TRBJ2-7 gives the whole variable domain DVKVTQSSRYLVKRTGEKVFLECVQDMDHENMFWYRQDPGLGLRLIYFSYDVKMKEKGDIPEGYSVSREKKERFSLILESASTNQTSMYLCASSLLGEHEQYFGPGTRLTVT.

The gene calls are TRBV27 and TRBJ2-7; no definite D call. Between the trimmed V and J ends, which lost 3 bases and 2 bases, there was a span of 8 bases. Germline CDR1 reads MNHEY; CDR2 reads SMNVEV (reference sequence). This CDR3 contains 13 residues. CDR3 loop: CASSLSETYEQYF. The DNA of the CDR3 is TGTGCCAGCAGTTTGTCCGAAACCTACGAGCAGTACTTC.

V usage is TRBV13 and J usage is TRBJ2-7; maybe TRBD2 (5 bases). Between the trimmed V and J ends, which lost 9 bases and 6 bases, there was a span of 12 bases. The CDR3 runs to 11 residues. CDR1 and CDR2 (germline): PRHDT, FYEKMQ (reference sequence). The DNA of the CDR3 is TGTGCCAGTAGCGTCTTCGGCGAGCAGTACTTC. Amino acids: CASSVFGEQYF.

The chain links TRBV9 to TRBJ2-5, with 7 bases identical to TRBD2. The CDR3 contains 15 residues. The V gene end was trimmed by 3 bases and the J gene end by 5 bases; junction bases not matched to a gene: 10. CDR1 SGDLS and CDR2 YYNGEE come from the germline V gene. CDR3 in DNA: TGTGCCAGCAGCGCCGCAGCGGGGCCCAGGGAGACCCAGTACTTC. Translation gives CASSAAAGPRETQYF.

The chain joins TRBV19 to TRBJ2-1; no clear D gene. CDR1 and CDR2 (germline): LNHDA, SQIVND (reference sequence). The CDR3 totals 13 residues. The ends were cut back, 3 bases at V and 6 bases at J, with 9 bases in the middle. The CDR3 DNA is TGTGCCAGTAGTATTGGGCTCATCAATGAGCAGTTCTTC. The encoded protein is CASSIGLINEQFF.

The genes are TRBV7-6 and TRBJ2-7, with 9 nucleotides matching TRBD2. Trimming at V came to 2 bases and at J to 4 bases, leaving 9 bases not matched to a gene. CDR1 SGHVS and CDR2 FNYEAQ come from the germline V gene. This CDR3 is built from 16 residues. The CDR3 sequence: CASSLFPREGPYEQYF. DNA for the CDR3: TGTGCCAGCAGCTTATTCCCGCGGGAGGGCCCTTACGAGCAGTACTTC.

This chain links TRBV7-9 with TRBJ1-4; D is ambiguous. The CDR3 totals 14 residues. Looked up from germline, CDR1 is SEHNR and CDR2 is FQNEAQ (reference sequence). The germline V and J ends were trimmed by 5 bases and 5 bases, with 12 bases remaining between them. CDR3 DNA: TGTGCCAGCAGCCCAGCCAGAAGAAATGAAAAACTGTTTTTT. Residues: CASSPARRNEKLFF.

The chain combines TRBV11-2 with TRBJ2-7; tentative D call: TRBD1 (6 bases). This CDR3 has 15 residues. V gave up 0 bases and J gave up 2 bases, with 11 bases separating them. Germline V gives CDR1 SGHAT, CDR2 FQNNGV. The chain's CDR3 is CASSLDPRGAYEQYF. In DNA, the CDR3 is TGTGCCAGCAGCTTAGATCCCAGGGGAGCCTACGAGCAGTACTTC.

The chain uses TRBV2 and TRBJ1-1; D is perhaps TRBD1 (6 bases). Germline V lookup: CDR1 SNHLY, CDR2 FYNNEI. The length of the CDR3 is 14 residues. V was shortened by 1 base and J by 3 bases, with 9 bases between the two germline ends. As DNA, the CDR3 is TGTGCCAGCAGTGAAGAACAGGGCTACACTGAAGCTTTCTTT. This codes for CASSEEQGYTEAFF.

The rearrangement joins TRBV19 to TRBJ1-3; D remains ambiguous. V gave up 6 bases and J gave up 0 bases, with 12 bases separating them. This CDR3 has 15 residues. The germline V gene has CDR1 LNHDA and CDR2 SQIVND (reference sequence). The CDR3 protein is CASSDDSSSGNTIYF. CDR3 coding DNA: TGTGCCAGTAGCGACGACTCAAGCTCTGGAAACACCATATATTTT.

The CDR3 is CASSTTDNYGYTF. CDR3 DNA: TGTGCCAGCAGTACCACAGATAACTATGGCTACACCTTC. The genes are TRBV27 and TRBJ1-2; D remains unclear. V dropped 5 bases and J dropped 1 base, with 8 bases sitting between them. Germline loops: CDR1 MNHEY, CDR2 SMNVEV (reference sequence). This CDR3 contains 13 residues.

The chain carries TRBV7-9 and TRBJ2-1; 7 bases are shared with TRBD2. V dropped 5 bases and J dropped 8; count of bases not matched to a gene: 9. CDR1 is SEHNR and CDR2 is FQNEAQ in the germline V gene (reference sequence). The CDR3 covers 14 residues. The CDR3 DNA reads TGTGCCAGCAGCGGGAGGGCCAATGGCGATGAGCAGTTCTTC. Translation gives CASSGRANGDEQFF.

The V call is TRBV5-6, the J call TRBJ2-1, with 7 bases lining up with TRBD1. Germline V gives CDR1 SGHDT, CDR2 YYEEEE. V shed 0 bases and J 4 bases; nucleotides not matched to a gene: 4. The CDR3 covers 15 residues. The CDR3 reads CASSLGGTAYNEQFF. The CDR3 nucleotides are TGTGCCAGCAGCTTGGGAGGGACAGCGTACAATGAGCAGTTCTTC.

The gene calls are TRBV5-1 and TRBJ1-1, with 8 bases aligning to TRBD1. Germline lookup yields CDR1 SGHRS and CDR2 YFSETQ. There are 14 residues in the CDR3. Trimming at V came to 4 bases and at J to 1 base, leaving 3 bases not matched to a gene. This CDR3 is CASSRQGPNTEAFF. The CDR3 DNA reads TGCGCCAGCAGCCGACAGGGGCCGAACACTGAAGCTTTCTTT. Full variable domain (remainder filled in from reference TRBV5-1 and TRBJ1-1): KAGVTQTPRYLIKTRGQQVTLSCSPISGHRSVSWYQQTPGQGLQFLFEYFSETQRNKGNFPGRFSGRQFSNSRSEMNVSTLELGDSALYLCASSRQGPNTEAFFGQGTRLTVV.

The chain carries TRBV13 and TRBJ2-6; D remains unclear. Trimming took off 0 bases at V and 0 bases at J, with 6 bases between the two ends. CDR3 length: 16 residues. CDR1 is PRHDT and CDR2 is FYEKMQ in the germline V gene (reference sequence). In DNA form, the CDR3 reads TGTGCCAGCAGCTTAGGATTCAGCTCTGGGGCCAACGTCCTGACTTTC. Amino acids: CASSLGFSSGANVLTF.

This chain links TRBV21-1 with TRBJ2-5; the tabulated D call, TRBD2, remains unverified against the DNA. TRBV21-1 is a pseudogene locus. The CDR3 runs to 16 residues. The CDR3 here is CASTPGREPTQETQYF. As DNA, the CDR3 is TGTGCCAGCACCCCGGGGCGGGAACCTACCCAAGAGACCCAGTACTTC.

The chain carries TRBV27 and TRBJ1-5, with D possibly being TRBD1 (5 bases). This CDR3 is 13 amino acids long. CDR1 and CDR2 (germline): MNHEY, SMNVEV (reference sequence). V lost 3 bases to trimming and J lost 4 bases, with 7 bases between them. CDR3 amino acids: CASSFRGNQPQHF. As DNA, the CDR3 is TGTGCCAGCAGTTTCCGGGGGAATCAGCCCCAGCATTTT.